This entry features one T cell receptor beta chain sequence. No antigen is known for it. The method was immunoSEQ multiplex PCR; TCRdb's version includes in-frame clones alone and lacks a portion of them. The repertoire has 35,000 to 45,000 clones, roughly 72% of them found once; the top ten carry about 6.8%. The source of the sample is a study of early stage breast cancer tumors. Study-level results: Tumors had 2 to 3-fold higher T cell density and higher clonality than adjacent normal breast tissue.

This CDR3 region has 16 residues. The ends were cut back, 4 bases at V and 0 bases at J, with 13 bases in the middle. The germline V gene encodes CDR1 LNHDA and CDR2 SQIVND (reference sequence). The chain couples TRBV19 to TRBJ1-3, with a weak D call TRBD1 (5 bases). The sequence derives from a person aged 55-75 years with breast cancer. Sequences were obtained from blood. CDR3 in amino acids: CASSTHLGGSGNTIYF. The CDR3 bases are TGTGCCAGTAGTACGCACCTCGGGGGCTCTGGAAACACCATATATTTT.